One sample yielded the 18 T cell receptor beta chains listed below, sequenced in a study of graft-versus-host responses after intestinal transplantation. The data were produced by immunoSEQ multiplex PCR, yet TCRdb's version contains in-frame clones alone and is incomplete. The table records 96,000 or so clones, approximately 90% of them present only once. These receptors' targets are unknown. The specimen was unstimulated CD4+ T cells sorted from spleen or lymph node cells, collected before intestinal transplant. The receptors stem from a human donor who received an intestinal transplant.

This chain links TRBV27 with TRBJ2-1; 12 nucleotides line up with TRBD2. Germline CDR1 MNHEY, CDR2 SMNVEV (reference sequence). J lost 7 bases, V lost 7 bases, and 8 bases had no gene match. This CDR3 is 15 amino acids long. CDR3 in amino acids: CASKLAGGPRNEQFF. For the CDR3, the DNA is TGTGCCAGCAAGCTAGCGGGAGGGCCGCGAAATGAGCAGTTCTTC.

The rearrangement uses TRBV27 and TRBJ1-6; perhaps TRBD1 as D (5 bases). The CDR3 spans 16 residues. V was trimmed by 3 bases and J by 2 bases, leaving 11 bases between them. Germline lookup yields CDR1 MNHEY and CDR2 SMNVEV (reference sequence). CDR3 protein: CASSFRVGTYNSPLHF. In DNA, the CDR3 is TGTGCCAGCAGTTTCAGGGTGGGGACCTATAATTCACCCCTCCACTTT.

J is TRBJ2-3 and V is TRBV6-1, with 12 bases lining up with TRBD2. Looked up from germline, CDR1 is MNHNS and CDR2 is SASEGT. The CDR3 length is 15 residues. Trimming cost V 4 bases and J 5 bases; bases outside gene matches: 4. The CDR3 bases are TGTGCCAGCAGTGGGCCGGGACTAGCGGGAGATACGCAGTATTTT. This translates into CASSGPGLAGDTQYF.

The CDR3 region is CASSLYQGLSLHF. The CDR3 coding sequence is TGTGCCAGCAGTTTATATCAGGGGCTGTCGCTCCACTTT. The chain couples TRBV28 to TRBJ1-6; the D gene is possibly TRBD1 (6 bases). CDR3 size: 13 residues. Germline V gene sequence: CDR1 MDHEN, CDR2 SYDVKM. Trimming left V 1 base short and J 16 bases short, with 14 bases between.

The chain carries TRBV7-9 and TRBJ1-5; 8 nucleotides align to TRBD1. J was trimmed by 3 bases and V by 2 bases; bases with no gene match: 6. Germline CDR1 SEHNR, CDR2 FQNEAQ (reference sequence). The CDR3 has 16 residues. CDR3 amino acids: CASSLWATGDNQPQHF. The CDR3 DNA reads TGTGCCAGCAGCTTATGGGCGACAGGGGACAATCAGCCCCAGCATTTT. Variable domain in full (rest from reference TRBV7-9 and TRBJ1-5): DTGVSQNPRHKITKRGQNVTFRCDPISEHNRLYWYRQTLGQGPEFLTYFQNEAQLEKSRLLSDRFSAERPKGSFSTLEIQRTEQGDSAMYLCASSLWATGDNQPQHFGDGTRLSIL.

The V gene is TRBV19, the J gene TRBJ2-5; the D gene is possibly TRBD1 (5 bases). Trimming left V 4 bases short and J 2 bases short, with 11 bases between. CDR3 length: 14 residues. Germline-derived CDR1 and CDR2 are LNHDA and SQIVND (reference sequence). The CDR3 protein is CASSKLRQQETQYF. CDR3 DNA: TGTGCCAGTAGTAAGTTGCGACAGCAAGAGACCCAGTACTTC.

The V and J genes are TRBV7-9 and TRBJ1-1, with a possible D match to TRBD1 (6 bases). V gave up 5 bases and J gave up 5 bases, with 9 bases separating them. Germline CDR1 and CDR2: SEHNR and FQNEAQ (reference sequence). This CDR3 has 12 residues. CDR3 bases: TGTGCCAGCAGCGCACAGGGTACTGAAGCTTTCTTT. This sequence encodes CASSAQGTEAFF.

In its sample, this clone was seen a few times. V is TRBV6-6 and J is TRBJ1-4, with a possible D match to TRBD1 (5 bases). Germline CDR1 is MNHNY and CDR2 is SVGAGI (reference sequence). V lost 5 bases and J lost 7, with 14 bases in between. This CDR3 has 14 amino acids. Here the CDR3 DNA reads TGTGCCAGCAGTAACGGGGGGGATCTTGAAAAACTGTTTTTT. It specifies CASSNGGDLEKLFF.

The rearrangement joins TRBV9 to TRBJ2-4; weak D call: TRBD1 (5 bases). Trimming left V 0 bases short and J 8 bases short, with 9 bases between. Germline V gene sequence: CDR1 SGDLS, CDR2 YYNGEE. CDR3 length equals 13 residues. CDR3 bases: TGTGCCAGCAGCGTAGGAGACAGATACATTCAGTACTTC. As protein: CASSVGDRYIQYF.

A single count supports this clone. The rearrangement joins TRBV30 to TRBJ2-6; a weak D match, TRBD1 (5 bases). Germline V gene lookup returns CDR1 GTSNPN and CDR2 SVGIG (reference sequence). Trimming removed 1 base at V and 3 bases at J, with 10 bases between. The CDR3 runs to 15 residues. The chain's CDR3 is CAWSEQVFGANVLTF. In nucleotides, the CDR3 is TGTGCCTGGAGTGAACAGGTTTTTGGGGCCAACGTCCTGACTTTC. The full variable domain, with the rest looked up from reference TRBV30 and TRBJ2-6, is SQTIHQWPATLVQPVGSPLSLECTVEGTSNPNLYWYRQAAGRGLQLLFYSVGIGQISSEVPQNLSASRPQDRQFILSSKKLLLSDSGFYLCAWSEQVFGANVLTFGAGSRLTVL.

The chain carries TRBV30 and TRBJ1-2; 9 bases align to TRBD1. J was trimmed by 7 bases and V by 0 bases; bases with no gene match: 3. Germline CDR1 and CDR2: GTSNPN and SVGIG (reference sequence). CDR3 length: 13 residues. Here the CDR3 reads CAWSVGQGRGYTF. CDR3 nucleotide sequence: TGTGCCTGGAGTGTGGGACAGGGTCGTGGCTACACCTTC.

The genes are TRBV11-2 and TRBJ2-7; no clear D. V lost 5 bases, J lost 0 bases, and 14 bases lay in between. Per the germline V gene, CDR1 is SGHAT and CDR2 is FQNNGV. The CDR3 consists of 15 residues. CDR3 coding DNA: TGTGCCAGCAGCCGCGCGACACGTAGCTCCTACGAGCAGTACTTC. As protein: CASSRATRSSYEQYF.

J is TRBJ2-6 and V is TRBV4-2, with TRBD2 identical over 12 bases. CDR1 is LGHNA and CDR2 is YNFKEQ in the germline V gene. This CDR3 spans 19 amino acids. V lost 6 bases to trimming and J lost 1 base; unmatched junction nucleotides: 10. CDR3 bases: TGTGCCAGCAGTACGACGGGACTAGCGGGCCTATCTGGGGCCAACGTCCTGACTTTC. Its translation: CASSTTGLAGLSGANVLTF.

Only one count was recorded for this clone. In nucleotides, the CDR3 is TGTGCCATCAGCCTCCGAGGGGGACTAGAAGAGACCCAGTACTTC. This encodes CAISLRGGLEETQYF. The chain is built from TRBV10-3 and TRBJ2-5; TRBD2 agrees at 8 bases. V lost 6 bases and J lost 3; bases outside the gene matches: 9. The CDR3 is 15 residues long. From germline, CDR1 is ENHRY and CDR2 SYGVKD.

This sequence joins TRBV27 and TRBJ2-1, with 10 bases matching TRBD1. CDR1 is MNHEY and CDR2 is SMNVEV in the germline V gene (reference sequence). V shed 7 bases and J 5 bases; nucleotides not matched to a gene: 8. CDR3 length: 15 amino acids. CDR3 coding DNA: TGTGCCAGCACTTCACGGACAGGGGGGGACAATGAGCAGTTCTTC. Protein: CASTSRTGGDNEQFF.

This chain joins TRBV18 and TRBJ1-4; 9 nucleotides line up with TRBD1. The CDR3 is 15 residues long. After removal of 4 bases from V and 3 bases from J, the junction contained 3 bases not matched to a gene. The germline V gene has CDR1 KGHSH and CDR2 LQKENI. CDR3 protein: CASSLQGAANEKLFF. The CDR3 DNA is TGTGCCAGCTCACTACAGGGGGCCGCTAATGAAAAACTGTTTTTT.

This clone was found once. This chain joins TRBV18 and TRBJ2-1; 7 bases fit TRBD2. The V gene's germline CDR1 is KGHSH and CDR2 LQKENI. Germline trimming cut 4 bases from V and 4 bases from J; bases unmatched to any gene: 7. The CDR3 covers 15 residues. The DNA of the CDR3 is TGTGCCAGCTCACGCCCGGGACTACAATACAATGAGCAGTTCTTC. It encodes CASSRPGLQYNEQFF.

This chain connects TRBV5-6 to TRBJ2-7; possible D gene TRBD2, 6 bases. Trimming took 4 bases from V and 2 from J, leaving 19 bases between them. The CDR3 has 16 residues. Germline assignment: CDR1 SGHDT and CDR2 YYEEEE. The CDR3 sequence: CASSPPGAGGTYEQYF. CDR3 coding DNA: TGTGCCAGCAGCCCCCCGGGAGCGGGCGGAACCTACGAGCAGTACTTC.